Below, one T cell receptor beta chain is given with its context. The antigen this receptor binds is unknown. No quality values exist for individual bases; no much larger clone is one base distant. This entry comes from a study of blood T cell repertoires in COVID-19 (dated by TCRdb to 2020 to 2021). For the wider study: Samples from collaborators originated in the United States, Italy and Spain and spanned both the acute and convalescent phases of COVID-19. The repertoires were made available in a free public database intended to serve as a resource for research on the immune response to SARS-CoV-2. The dataset comprised deeply sampled blood TCRbeta repertoires from subjects exposed to, actively infected with, or recovered from COVID-19. The samples were drawn from the first 160 participants of the ongoing ImmuneRACE study and from more than 1,000 subjects provided by 6 global collaborators. HLA class I and class II types, where available, came from metadata supplied by the sample provider rather than from assay-based typing. The sample metadata nearly always contained a de-identified subject ID, COVID-19 status, age in years and sex. The material from the prospective study consisted of cDNA or gDNA derived from T cells, B-cell-depleted T cells, or PBMCs. Study-wide findings and limitations: Clinical and demographic metadata were provided uncurated, with the amount varying by source and participant.

CDR1 is given as LNHNV and CDR2 as YYDKDF, both from the germline V gene (reference sequence). At the junction V is shortened by 8 bases and J by 2 bases, with 18 bases in between. Including the terminal cysteine and phenylalanine, the CDR3 comprises 15 residues. CDR3 DNA is the only sequence kept; it has 45 bases, read in frame from the first base. In the prospective study, participants were about 18 to 95 years old, resided in about two dozen geographic areas of the United States, and were enrolled through a virtual design. To assign participants to cohorts, the prospective study relied on clinical history that participants themselves reported in a screening survey and a study questionnaire. ImmuneRACE Cohort 3 recovered participants were defined by two consecutive negative NP/OP PCR tests, healthcare professional clearance, or symptom resolution. Mobile phlebotomists in the prospective study collected whole blood, serum and a nasopharyngeal or oropharyngeal swab from every participant. Prospective study participants could optionally give additional blood draws and questionnaires over a roughly two-month period. Before DNA extraction, prospective study blood samples were shipped either frozen or at room temperature.

TCRbeta CDR3 regions were amplified from genomic DNA by means of the immunoSEQ Assay, a bias-controlled multiplex PCR. On the authors' methods: Within the assay, amplification of reference gene primers was used to estimate how many nucleated cells each sample contained. To quantify the absolute abundance of each unique TCRbeta CDR3 rearrangement, sequence reads were collapsed and filtered. For each sample, productive Simpson clonality was calculated by taking the square root of Simpson's diversity index across productive rearrangements. In its TCRdb copy, this immuneACCESS table keeps in-frame sequences only and misses some clones. Where compared with another copy, unresolved V genes explain less than half of these, and the others have no known cause. V and J calls and clone size are those listed in that table; D and trimming were worked out from the DNA. The sample includes roughly 370,000 clones, with just under 90% observed a single time. Around 10% of the sample is held by the ten biggest clonotypes.

The source is a woman between 45 and 65 years old who had recovered from COVID-19. The chain joins TRBV15 to TRBJ1-2; no confident D gene assignment can be made. Sequencing input: PBMCs or T cells enriched from blood (not recorded which). The nucleotides read TGTGCCACCTCTAACGTGGAGGCTGGAAACTATGGCTACACCTTC. Translated, it gives CATSNVEAGNYGYTF.